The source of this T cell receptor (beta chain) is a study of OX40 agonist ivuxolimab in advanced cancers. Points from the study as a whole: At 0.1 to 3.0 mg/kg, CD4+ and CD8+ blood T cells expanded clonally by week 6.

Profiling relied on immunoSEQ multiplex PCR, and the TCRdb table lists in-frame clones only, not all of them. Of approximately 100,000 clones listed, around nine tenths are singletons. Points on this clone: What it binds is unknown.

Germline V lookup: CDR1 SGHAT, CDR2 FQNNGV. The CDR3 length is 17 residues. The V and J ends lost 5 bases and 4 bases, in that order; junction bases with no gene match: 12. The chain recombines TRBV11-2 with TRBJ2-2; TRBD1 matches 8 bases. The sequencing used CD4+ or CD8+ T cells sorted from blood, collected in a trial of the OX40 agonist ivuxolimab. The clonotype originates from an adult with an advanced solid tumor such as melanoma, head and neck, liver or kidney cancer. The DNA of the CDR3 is TGTGCCAGCAGCAGCCCCGGGGACAGGTATCCCACCGGGGAGCTGTTTTTT. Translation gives CASSSPGDRYPTGELFF. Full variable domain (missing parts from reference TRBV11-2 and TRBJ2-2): EAGVAQSPRYKIIEKRQSVAFWCNPISGHATLYWYQQILGQGPKLLIQFQNNGVVDDSQLPKDRFSAERLKGVDSTLKIQPAKLEDSAVYLCASSSPGDRYPTGELFFGEGSRLTVL.